This is a list of T cell receptor beta chains from one sample in a study of shared clonotypes between healthy human individuals. Some clones are missing from TCRdb's copy, which holds only in-frame ones; the method was immunoSEQ multiplex PCR. The sample shows some 2.1 million clones, less than 95% of them seen only once. Sequencing used naive CD8+ T cells sorted from blood. These TCRs come from a man between 18 and 35 years old in good health. CDR3s include the opening cysteine and the closing phenylalanine or tryptophan. The D gene is left open where the match is weak. Clone size is given for some rows only: seen once, a few or many times, or a class if the clone is expanded.

v_call	d_call	j_call	clone_size	cdr3_nt	cdr3_aa
TRBV9	TRBD1	TRBJ1-1	once	TGTGCCAGCAGCTCGAATACCAACGGACAGGGGAGCACTGAAGCTTTCTTT	CASSSNTNGQGSTEAFF
TRBV5-8	.	TRBJ1-5	.	TGTGCCAGCAGCTTAACTCAGGTGTTGGTCAATCAGCCCCAGCATTTT	CASSLTQVLVNQPQHF
TRBV7-9	.	TRBJ2-1	.	TGTGCCAGCAGCTTAGTGGAGGGGCAGTTCTTC	CASSLVEGQFF
TRBV12-5	TRBD1	TRBJ2-3	.	TGTGCTAGTGGTGACGGTGACAGGGACCCAGATACGCAGTATTTT	CASGDGDRDPDTQYF
TRBV6-1	TRBD1	TRBJ2-7	.	TGTGCCAGCAGTACCGGGACAGACTACGAGCAGTACTTC	CASSTGTDYEQYF
TRBV5-3	.	TRBJ2-5	.	TGTGCCAGAAGTTCCTCAGTGGGAAAGGGGGTCGAAGAGACCCAGTACTTC	CARSSSVGKGVEETQYF
TRBV7-9	.	TRBJ1-1	.	TGTGCCAGCAGCTTACCATTGAACACTGAAGCTTTCTTT	CASSLPLNTEAFF
TRBV28	TRBD1	TRBJ1-2	.	TGTGCCAGCAGTTTATCGGGCCAGGGGGTGAACACCTTC	CASSLSGQGVNTF
TRBV9	.	TRBJ2-1	.	TGTGCCAGCAGCGTAGCCAGTTCCAATGAGCAGTTCTTC	CASSVASSNEQFF
TRBV28	.	TRBJ2-5	.	TGTGCCAGCAGTCCAATGGGAATAGAAGAGACCCAGTACTTC	CASSPMGIEETQYF
TRBV7-9	TRBD1	TRBJ1-2	.	TGTGCCAGCAGCTTAGCTGACAGGGCCTACTATGGCTACACCTTC	CASSLADRAYYGYTF
TRBV10-1	.	TRBJ2-7	.	TGCGCCAGCAGTGAGGACGGAACTTCCTACGAGCAGTACTTC	CASSEDGTSYEQYF
TRBV28	.	TRBJ1-5	.	TGTGCCAGCAGTTTCCGGGGAGACCAGCCCCAGCATTTT	CASSFRGDQPQHF
TRBV6-1	.	TRBJ2-2	.	TGTGCCAGCAGTGGGCTAGGGGCCGGGGAGCTGTTTTTT	CASSGLGAGELFF
TRBV9	.	TRBJ2-5	.	TGTGCCAGCAGCCCTGAGGGGGGGGAGACCCAGTACTTC	CASSPEGGETQYF
TRBV10-2	.	TRBJ1-5	.	TGCGCCAGCAGTGAGTTTTTAGGCGTAAATCAGCCCCAGCATTTT	CASSEFLGVNQPQHF
TRBV5-1	TRBD1	TRBJ2-7	.	TGCGCCAGCAGCTCCGGACAGGGCCGGGAGCAGTACTTC	CASSSGQGREQYF
TRBV9	TRBD1	TRBJ1-4	.	TGTGCCAGCAGCGTCGGGACAGGGGAAAATGAAAAACTGTTTTTT	CASSVGTGENEKLFF
TRBV15	.	TRBJ2-5	.	TGTGCCACCTACTCGACTCGTCAAGAGACCCAGTACTTC	CATYSTRQETQYF
TRBV7-7	.	TRBJ2-1	.	TGTGCTAGCAGCTTAGATGCTAGCTCCTACAATGAGCAGTTCTTC	CASSLDASSYNEQFF
TRBV14	TRBD2	TRBJ2-7	.	TGTGCCAGCAGCCAAGGACTAGCCTCCTACGAGCAGTACTTC	CASSQGLASYEQYF
TRBV7-9	.	TRBJ1-5	.	TGTGCCAGCAGCCCACGGGACGCGAATCAGCCCCAGCATTTT	CASSPRDANQPQHF
TRBV10-3	.	TRBJ2-7	.	TGTGCCATCAGCGGGGGACCGCTCTACGAGCAGTACTTC	CAISGGPLYEQYF
TRBV25-1	TRBD2	TRBJ2-1	.	TGTGCCAGCAGTGAAGCTAGCGGGAGATCCTACAATGAGCAGTTCTTC	CASSEASGRSYNEQFF
TRBV11-2	.	TRBJ2-3	.	TGTGCCAGCAGGCCCTCCGCTAGCACAGATACGCAGTATTTT	CASRPSASTDTQYF
TRBV6-1	.	TRBJ2-2	.	TGTGCCAGCAGTGACAGGGTCTCCGGGGAGCTGTTTTTT	CASSDRVSGELFF
TRBV4-1	.	TRBJ1-1	.	TGCGCCAGCAGCCAAGAAACAAACATGAACACTGAAGCTTTCTTT	CASSQETNMNTEAFF
TRBV7-9	.	TRBJ2-7	.	TGTGCCAGCAGCCACGGACCCTTGAGCTCCTACGAGCAGTACTTC	CASSHGPLSSYEQYF
TRBV7-9	.	TRBJ1-1	.	TGTGCCAGCAGCTTCGAGACAGCGAACACTGAAGCTTTCTTT	CASSFETANTEAFF
TRBV11-2	TRBD1	TRBJ2-1	.	TGTGCCAGCAGCGAGCCCCGGACAGGGGGGTTCAATGAGCAGTTCTTC	CASSEPRTGGFNEQFF
TRBV6-1	.	TRBJ2-7	.	TGTGCCAGCAGTGTCGGGGCCTCCTACGAGCAGTACTTC	CASSVGASYEQYF
TRBV7-9	TRBD2	TRBJ2-1	.	TGTGCCAGCAGCTTAGTTGCGGGAGGGTACAATGAGCAGTTCTTC	CASSLVAGGYNEQFF
TRBV28	.	TRBJ1-2	.	TGTGCCAGCAGTTTAGGCCTTGGGTATTCTGGTGGCTACACCTTC	CASSLGLGYSGGYTF
TRBV6-5	TRBD1	TRBJ2-1	.	TGTGCCAGCAGTTATGGGACAGGGTATGAGCAGTTCTTC	CASSYGTGYEQFF
TRBV19	.	TRBJ1-1	.	TGTGCCAGTAGTGAAGACAGCCCCACTGAAGCTTTCTTT	CASSEDSPTEAFF
TRBV27	.	TRBJ1-5	.	TGTGCCAGCAGTTTATCTGCTATACAGGATCAGCCCCAGCATTTT	CASSLSAIQDQPQHF